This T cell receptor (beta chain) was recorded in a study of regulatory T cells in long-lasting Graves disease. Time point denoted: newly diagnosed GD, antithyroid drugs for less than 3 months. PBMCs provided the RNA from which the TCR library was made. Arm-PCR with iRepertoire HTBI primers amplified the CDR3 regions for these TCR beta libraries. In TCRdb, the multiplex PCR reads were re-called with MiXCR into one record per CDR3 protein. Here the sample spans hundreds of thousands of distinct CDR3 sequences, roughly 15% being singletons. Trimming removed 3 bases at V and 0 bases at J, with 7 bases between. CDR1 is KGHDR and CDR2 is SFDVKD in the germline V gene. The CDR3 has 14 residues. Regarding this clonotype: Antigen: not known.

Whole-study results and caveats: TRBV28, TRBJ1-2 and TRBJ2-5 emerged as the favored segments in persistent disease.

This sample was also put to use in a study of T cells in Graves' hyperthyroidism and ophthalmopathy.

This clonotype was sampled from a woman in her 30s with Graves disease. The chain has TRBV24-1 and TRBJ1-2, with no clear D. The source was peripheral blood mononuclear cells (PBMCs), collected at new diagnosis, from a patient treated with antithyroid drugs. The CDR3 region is CATSDLRANYGYTF. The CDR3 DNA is TGTGCCACCAGTGATCTACGAGCTAACTATGGCTACACCTTC.